Below, 8 T cell receptor beta chains from the same sample are listed, as sequenced in a study of T-cell reconstitution after alpha-beta-depleted transplantation in children listed by TCRdb under 2016. The method was PCR. Sequencing was performed on an Illumina HiSeq 2500. TCR library preparation used molecular barcoding, with unique molecular identifiers applied to normalize quantification of the TCRbeta repertoire. TCRdb cleaned the public reads at Q25 with fastp, built clones with MiXCR and kept in-frame beta chains. When rows share a CDR3 protein, they turn into one entry using the most common DNA and genes. This sample holds about 980,000 distinct CDR3 sequences; 25% to 35% were observed only once. Clones ranked in the top ten supply around 30% of the sample. The label giving this sample's treatment or condition can be read as: allogeneic hematopoietic cell transplantation with graft depleted of TCRalphabeta T cells and CD19 B cells.

Here the sequenced sample was PBMCs, mostly from graft donor cells, taken 360 days after TCRalphabeta/CD19-depleted stem cell transplant. All receptors derive from a boy under three years old who had a stem cell transplant for SCID, so the T cells may come from the graft donor.

The genes are TRBV12-3 or TRBV12-4 and TRBJ1-5; 10 bases agree with TRBD1. With V trimmed by 6 bases and J by 0 bases, 17 bases remained unmatched. The CDR3 is 20 residues long. The CDR3 reads CASSYPGQGRRGNSNQPQHF. The DNA of the CDR3 is TGTGCCAGCAGCTATCCGGGACAGGGGCGGCGGGGTAATAGCAATCAGCCCCAGCATTTT.

CDR3 nucleotides: TGTGCCAGCAGCGTAGGGCCGGACGGAATAAGGGATTGGCTACGCTACCATGGCTACACCTTC. Its translation: CASSVGPDGIRDWLRYHGYTF. This chain uses TRBV9 with TRBJ1-2; no firm D call. Trimming shortened V by 0 bases and J by 6 bases, and 33 bases separated the two germline ends. The CDR3 runs 21 residues. Germline V lookup: CDR1 SGDLS, CDR2 YYNGEE.

This clonotype was seen only a few times. The J gene is TRBJ2-1, the V gene TRBV5-1; 10 nucleotides agree with TRBD1. Germline CDR1 is SGHRS and CDR2 is YFSETQ. This CDR3 contains 18 residues. Unmatched junction bases numbered 11, after V lost 3 bases and J lost 2 bases. CDR3 region: CASSWGPGTGVAYNEQFF. CDR3 sequence (DNA): TGCGCCAGCAGCTGGGGCCCCGGGACAGGGGTCGCCTACAATGAGCAGTTCTTC.

This clonotype was counted only a few times. The V gene is TRBV5-1, the J gene TRBJ2-1, with D possibly matching TRBD2 (6 bases). CDR1 and CDR2 (germline): SGHRS, YFSETQ. The CDR3 sequence is 16 residues long. With 4 bases removed from V and 12 bases from J, the gap between germline ends came to 26 bases. This chain's CDR3 is CASSLGGPGLQPGQFF. Written as DNA, the CDR3 is TGCGCCAGCAGCCTTGGGGGACCGGGACTCCAACCGGGGCAGTTCTTC. The whole variable domain, remainder taken from reference TRBV5-1 and TRBJ2-1, is KAGVTQTPRYLIKTRGQQVTLSCSPISGHRSVSWYQQTPGQGLQFLFEYFSETQRNKGNFPGRFSGRQFSNSRSEMNVSTLELGDSALYLCASSLGGPGLQPGQFFGPGTRLTVL.

This clonotype was seen only a few times. The chain links TRBV29-1 to TRBJ2-3; D may be TRBD2 (5 bases). Trimming left V 5 bases short and J 0 bases short, with 9 bases between. There are 13 residues in the CDR3. CDR1 is SQVTM and CDR2 is ANQGSEA in the germline V gene. The CDR3 reads CSVKRTSTDTQYF. The CDR3 DNA follows: TGCAGCGTTAAGCGGACTAGCACAGATACGCAGTATTTT.

Concerning this clonotype: At one boundary the junction diverges from the germline segment, which might be a read error. The chain uses TRBV7-2 and TRBJ2-1; tentative D call: TRBD1 (5 bases). The CDR3 runs 16 residues. The germline CDR1 and CDR2 sequences are SGHTA and FQGNSA. The CDR3 loop reads CVSSLGKRWTYNEQFF. The CDR3 bases are TGTGTCAGCAGCTTGGGTAAGCGTTGGACATACAATGAGCAGTTCTTC. The full variable domain, completed using reference TRBV7-2 and TRBJ2-1, is GAGVSQSPSNKVTEKGKDVELRCDPISGHTALYWYRQSLGQGLEFLIYFQGNSAPDKSGLPSDRFSAERTGGSVSTLTIQRTQQEDSAVYLCVSSLGKRWTYNEQFFGPGTRLTVL.

The rearrangement links TRBV7-8 to TRBJ2-7; TRBD1 aligns across 9 bases. The V gene end was trimmed by 2 bases and the J gene end by 0 bases; junction bases not matched to a gene: 8. Germline V gene sequence: CDR1 SGHVS, CDR2 FQNEAQ. The CDR3 covers 17 residues. This CDR3 reads CASSLRDRAALSYEQYF. The CDR3 DNA reads as TGTGCCAGCAGCTTAAGGGACAGGGCCGCACTCTCCTACGAGCAGTACTTC.

This clonotype has a handful of counts. This sequence joins TRBV6-6 and TRBJ1-1; D uncertain. This CDR3 comprises 13 residues. Trimming cost V 0 bases and J 5 bases, with 7 bases left between them. The germline CDR1 and CDR2 sequences are MNHNY and SVGAGI (reference sequence). CDR3 DNA sequence: TGTGCCAGCAGTTACTCGGTGGGGACTGAAGCTTTCTTT. Translation: CASSYSVGTEAFF.